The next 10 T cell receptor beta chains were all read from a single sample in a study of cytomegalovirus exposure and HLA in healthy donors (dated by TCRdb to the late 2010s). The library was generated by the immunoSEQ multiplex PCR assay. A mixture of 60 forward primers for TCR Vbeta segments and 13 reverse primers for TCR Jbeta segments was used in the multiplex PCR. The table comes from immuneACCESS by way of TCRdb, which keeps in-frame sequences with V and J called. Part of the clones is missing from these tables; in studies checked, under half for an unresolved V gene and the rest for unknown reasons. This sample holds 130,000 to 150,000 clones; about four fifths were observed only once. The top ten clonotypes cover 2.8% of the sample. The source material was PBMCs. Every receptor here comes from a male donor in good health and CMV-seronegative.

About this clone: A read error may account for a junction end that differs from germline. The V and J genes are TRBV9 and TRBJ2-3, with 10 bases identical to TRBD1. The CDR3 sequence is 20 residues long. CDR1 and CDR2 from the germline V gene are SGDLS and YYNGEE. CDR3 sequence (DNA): TGTGCCAGCCGCGTATCGTCCCGACAGGGGGCTAGCGGCCCCACAGATACGCAGTATTTT. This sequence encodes CASRVSSRQGASGPTDTQYF.

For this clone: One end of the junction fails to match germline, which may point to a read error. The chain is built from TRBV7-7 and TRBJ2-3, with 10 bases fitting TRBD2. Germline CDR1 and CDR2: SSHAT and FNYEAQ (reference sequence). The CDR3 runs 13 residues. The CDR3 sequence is CASSLAGEGTQYF. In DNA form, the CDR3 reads TGTGCTAGCAGCCTAGCGGGAGAGGGTACGCAGTATTTT.

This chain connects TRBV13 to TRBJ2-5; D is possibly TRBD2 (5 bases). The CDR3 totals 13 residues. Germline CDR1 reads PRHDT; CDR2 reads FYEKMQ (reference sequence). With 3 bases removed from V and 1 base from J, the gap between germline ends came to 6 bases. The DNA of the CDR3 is TGTGCCAGCAGCTTCCGGGGCCAAGAGACCCAGTACTTC. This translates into CASSFRGQETQYF.

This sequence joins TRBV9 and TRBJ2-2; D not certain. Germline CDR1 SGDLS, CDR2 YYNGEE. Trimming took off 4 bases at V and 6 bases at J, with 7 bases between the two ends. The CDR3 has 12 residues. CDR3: CASSLNSGELFF. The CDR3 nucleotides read TGTGCCAGCAGCCTAAACTCCGGGGAGCTGTTTTTT. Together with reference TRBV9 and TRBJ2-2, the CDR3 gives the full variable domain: DSGVTQTPKHLITATGQRVTLRCSPRSGDLSVYWYQQSLDQGLQFLIQYYNGEERAKGNILERFSAQQFPDLHSELNLSSLELGDSALYFCASSLNSGELFFGEGSRLTVL.

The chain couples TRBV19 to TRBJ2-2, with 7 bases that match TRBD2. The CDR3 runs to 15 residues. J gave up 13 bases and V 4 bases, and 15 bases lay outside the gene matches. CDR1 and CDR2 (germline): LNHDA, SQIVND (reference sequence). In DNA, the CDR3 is TGTGCCAGTAGTAGGGGACTTCTCTCACCGGGAGGGCTGTTTTTT. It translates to CASSRGLLSPGGLFF.

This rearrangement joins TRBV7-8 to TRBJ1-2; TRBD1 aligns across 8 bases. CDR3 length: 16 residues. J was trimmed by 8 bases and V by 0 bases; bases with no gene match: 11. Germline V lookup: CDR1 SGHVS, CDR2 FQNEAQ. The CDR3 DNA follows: TGTGCCAGCAGCTTAGCCCCGATGGCAGGGGGCACCGGCTACACCTTC. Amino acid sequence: CASSLAPMAGGTGYTF.

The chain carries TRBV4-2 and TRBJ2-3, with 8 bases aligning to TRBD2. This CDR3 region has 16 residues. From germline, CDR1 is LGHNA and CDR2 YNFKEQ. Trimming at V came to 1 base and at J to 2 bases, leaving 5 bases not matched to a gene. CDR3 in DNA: TGTGCCAGCAGCCAAGGCACTAGCGGAGACACAGATACGCAGTATTTT. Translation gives CASSQGTSGDTDTQYF.

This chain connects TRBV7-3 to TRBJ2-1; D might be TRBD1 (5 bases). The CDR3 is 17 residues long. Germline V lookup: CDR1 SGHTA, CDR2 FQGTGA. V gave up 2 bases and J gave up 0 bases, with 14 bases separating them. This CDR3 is CASSLSHRPSSYNEQFF. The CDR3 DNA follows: TGTGCCAGCAGCTTATCTCACAGGCCCAGCTCCTACAATGAGCAGTTCTTC.

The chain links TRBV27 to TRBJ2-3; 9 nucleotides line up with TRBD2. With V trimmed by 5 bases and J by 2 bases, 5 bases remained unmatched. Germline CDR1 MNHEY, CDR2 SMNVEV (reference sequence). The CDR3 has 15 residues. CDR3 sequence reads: CASSVSGSITDTQYF. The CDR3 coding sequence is TGTGCCAGCAGTGTTAGCGGGAGTATCACAGATACGCAGTATTTT.

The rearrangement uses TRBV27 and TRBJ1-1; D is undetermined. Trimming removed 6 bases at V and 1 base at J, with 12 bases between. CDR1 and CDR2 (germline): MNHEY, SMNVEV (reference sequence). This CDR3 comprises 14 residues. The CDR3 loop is CASRGQAGNTEAFF. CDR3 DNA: TGTGCCAGCAGAGGCCAAGCGGGGAACACTGAAGCTTTCTTT.